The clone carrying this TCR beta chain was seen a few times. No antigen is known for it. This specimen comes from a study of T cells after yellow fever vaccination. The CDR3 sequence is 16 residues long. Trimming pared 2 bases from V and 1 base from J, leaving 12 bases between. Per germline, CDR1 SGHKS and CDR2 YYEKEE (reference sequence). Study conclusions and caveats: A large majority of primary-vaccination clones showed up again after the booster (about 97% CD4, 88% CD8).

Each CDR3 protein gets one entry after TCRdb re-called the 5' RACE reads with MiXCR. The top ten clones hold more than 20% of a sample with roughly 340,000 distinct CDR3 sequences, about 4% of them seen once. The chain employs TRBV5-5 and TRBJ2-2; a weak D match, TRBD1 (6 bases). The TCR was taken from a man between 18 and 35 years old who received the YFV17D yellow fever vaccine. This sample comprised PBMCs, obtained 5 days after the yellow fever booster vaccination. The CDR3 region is CASSLIRGQNTGELFF. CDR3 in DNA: TGTGCCAGCAGCTTAATCAGGGGACAGAACACCGGGGAGCTGTTTTTT.